The 32 T cell receptor beta chains below come from one sample, sequenced in a study of control samples from healthy donors and cancer patients. Clones were read by immunoSEQ multiplex PCR, and TCRdb kept only the in-frame ones, dropping some. The data contain roughly 51,000 clones, more than 70% of them singletons. Input material: PBMCs. All receptors derive from a man aged 35 to 55 with colorectal cancer.

This chain links TRBV6-5 with TRBJ1-5, with a possible D match to TRBD1 (5 bases). Germline assignment: CDR1 MNHEY and CDR2 SVGAGI. This CDR3 spans 14 amino acids. The V end was cut by 11 bases, the J end by 1 base, with 15 bases between. In nucleotides, the CDR3 is TGTGCCGCGCAAGACGGGGGGAGCAATCAGCCCCAGCATTTT. It specifies CAAQDGGSNQPQHF.

CDR3 protein: CASSESGGLAIYF. The CDR3 DNA reads as TGTGCCAGCAGTGAATCGGGAGGGTTGGCCATATATTTT. The chain combines TRBV25-1 with TRBJ1-3; D is unresolved. Germline-derived CDR1 and CDR2 are MGHDK and SYGVNS. V was shortened by 1 base and J by 11 bases, with 12 bases between the two germline ends. The CDR3 contains 13 residues.

The chain employs TRBV2 and TRBJ2-7; 7 bases fit TRBD1. The germline V gene has CDR1 SNHLY and CDR2 FYNNEI. There are 13 residues in the CDR3. Losses at the gene ends were 6 bases for V and 1 base for J; bases not matched to a gene: 3. Written as DNA, the CDR3 is TGTGCCAGCAGCAGACAGGGTTCCTACGAGCAGTACTTC. This translates into CASSRQGSYEQYF.

This sequence joins TRBV6-5 and TRBJ1-3; D remains ambiguous. V was shortened by 2 bases and J by 2 bases, with 7 bases between the two germline ends. The germline gives CDR1 MNHEY, CDR2 SVGAGI. The CDR3 spans 14 residues. CDR3 in amino acids: CASSYDTAGNTIYF. The CDR3 DNA reads TGTGCCAGCAGTTACGACACGGCTGGAAACACCATATATTTT.

The V and J genes are TRBV10-3 and TRBJ1-6, with D tentatively TRBD1 (5 bases). V lost 2 bases to trimming and J lost 10 bases, with 15 bases between them. The CDR3 covers 15 residues. Looked up from germline, CDR1 is ENHRY and CDR2 is SYGVKD. The DNA of the CDR3 is TGTGCCATCAGTGAGAACGAACGGGACCGATCACCCCTCCACTTT. Translating it yields CAISENERDRSPLHF.

The CDR3 DNA reads TGTGCCAGCAGCCCCCGGGGGGGCGGGAGCACCCTTAGCAATGAGCAGTTCTTC. Protein product: CASSPRGGGSTLSNEQFF. The gene calls are TRBV7-9 and TRBJ2-1; 8 nucleotides agree with TRBD2. Germline CDR1 SEHNR, CDR2 FQNEAQ (reference sequence). The V and J ends lost 5 bases and 6 bases, in that order; junction bases with no gene match: 18. CDR3 size: 18 residues.

V gene TRBV5-1 combines with J gene TRBJ2-7; D is ambiguous. The CDR3 sequence is 14 residues long. CDR1 and CDR2 from the germline V gene are SGHRS and YFSETQ. V shed 1 base and J shed 5 bases, with 13 bases lying between them. CDR3 nucleotide sequence: TGCGCCAGCAGCTTGCTTTCCAATTCGGACGAGCAGTACTTC. It is translated as CASSLLSNSDEQYF.

The genes are TRBV11-2 and TRBJ2-3; the match to TRBD2 covers 7 bases. V trimming: 4 bases; J trimming: 2 bases; junction bases outside the gene matches: 9. This CDR3 spans 16 amino acids. Germline V gene sequence: CDR1 SGHAT, CDR2 FQNNGV. The CDR3 sequence: CASSSWLAESTDTQYF. The DNA of the CDR3 is TGTGCCAGCAGCTCCTGGCTAGCGGAATCCACAGATACGCAGTATTTT.

CDR3 sequence: CATSGAGSYNEQFF. The CDR3 nucleotides read TGTGCCACCAGTGGAGCGGGTTCTTACAATGAGCAGTTCTTC. The chain joins TRBV24-1 to TRBJ2-1; D is possibly TRBD2 (6 bases). This CDR3 is 14 amino acids long. The V end was cut by 5 bases, the J end by 4 bases, with 11 bases between. CDR1 and CDR2 (germline): KGHDR, SFDVKD.

The chain recombines TRBV4-1 with TRBJ2-3; the match to TRBD2 covers 9 bases. With 6 bases clipped from V and 5 bases from J, the junction kept 6 bases outside the gene matches. Germline V gives CDR1 MGHRA, CDR2 YSYEKL. This CDR3 has 14 amino acids. The CDR3 sequence is CASSRLAGLDTQYF. The CDR3, as DNA: TGCGCCAGCAGTAGGCTAGCGGGATTAGATACGCAGTATTTT.

The CDR3 sequence is CASSMRQSGAQETQYF. CDR3 sequence (DNA): TGTGCCAGTAGTATGAGACAGTCAGGGGCCCAAGAGACCCAGTACTTC. The chain uses TRBV19 and TRBJ2-5, with a tentative D call TRBD1 (6 bases). This CDR3 has 16 residues. V was trimmed by 3 bases and J by 1 base, leaving 15 bases between them. CDR1 and CDR2 from the germline V gene are LNHDA and SQIVND (reference sequence).

The chain carries TRBV5-1 and TRBJ2-6; D is ambiguous. This CDR3 spans 15 amino acids. CDR1 SGHRS and CDR2 YFSETQ come from the germline V gene. The germline V and J ends were trimmed by 3 bases and 0 bases, with 7 bases remaining between them. CDR3 sequence (DNA): TGCGCCAGCAGCTGGGTCTCCTCTGGGGCCAACGTCCTGACTTTC. Translated, it gives CASSWVSSGANVLTF. The full variable domain, completed using reference TRBV5-1 and TRBJ2-6, is KAGVTQTPRYLIKTRGQQVTLSCSPISGHRSVSWYQQTPGQGLQFLFEYFSETQRNKGNFPGRFSGRQFSNSRSEMNVSTLELGDSALYLCASSWVSSGANVLTFGAGSRLTVL.

This chain uses TRBV15 with TRBJ1-3; the D gene is possibly TRBD1 (6 bases). This CDR3 spans 13 amino acids. V lost 5 bases to trimming and J lost 6 bases, with 11 bases between them. Germline V CDR1 and CDR2: LNHNV, YYDKDF (reference sequence). DNA of the CDR3: TGTGCCACCAGCCGGGACATGCCAAACACCATATATTTT. Amino acid sequence: CATSRDMPNTIYF.

The chain uses TRBV15 and TRBJ2-2; TRBD2 matches at 8 bases. The ends lost 0 bases at V and 7 bases at J; junction bases unmatched: 4. Per germline, CDR1 LNHNV and CDR2 YYDKDF (reference sequence). The CDR3 covers 15 residues. The chain's CDR3 is CATSRDFTSGGELFF. DNA of the CDR3: TGTGCCACCAGCAGAGATTTCACTAGCGGCGGGGAGCTGTTTTTT. Combining the CDR3 with reference TRBV15 and TRBJ2-2 gives the whole variable domain DAMVIQNPRYQVTQFGKPVTLSCSQTLNHNVMYWYQQKSSQAPKLLFHYYDKDFNNEADTPDNFQSRRPNTSFCFLDIRSPGLGDTAMYLCATSRDFTSGGELFFGEGSRLTVL.

This sequence joins TRBV7-2 and TRBJ2-3; D remains ambiguous. V was clipped by 3 bases and J by 4 bases, with 2 bases between them. Germline V gene data show CDR1 as SGHTA and CDR2 as FQGNSA. CDR3 length: 11 residues. CDR3 bases: TGTGCCAGCAGCTTGGCAGATACGCAGTATTTT. Its translation: CASSLADTQYF.

V is TRBV30 and J is TRBJ2-5; D remains unclear. Looked up from germline, CDR1 is GTSNPN and CDR2 is SVGIG (reference sequence). The CDR3 has 13 amino acids. V was pared by 3 bases and J by 5 bases, with 13 bases between. CDR3 sequence: CAWRLFGWETQYF. CDR3 DNA sequence: TGTGCCTGGAGACTATTCGGGTGGGAGACCCAGTACTTC.

The V gene is TRBV3-1 (or the pseudogene TRBV3-2), the J gene TRBJ1-2; D unclear. V lost 2 bases and J 1 base, leaving 8 bases between the germline ends. CDR3 length: 14 amino acids. In germline, CDR1 is LGHDT, CDR2 YNNKEL (reference sequence). CDR3 sequence: CASSQSRDNYGYTF. The CDR3 region has the DNA TGTGCCAGCAGCCAATCGCGGGATAACTATGGCTACACCTTC.

The CDR3 DNA follows: TGTGCCTGGGGACCCGACAGGGGTAATGAAAAACTGTTTTTT. Translated, it gives CAWGPDRGNEKLFF. The chain has TRBV30 and TRBJ1-4, with 8 bases matching TRBD1. The CDR3 has 14 residues. J gave up 4 bases and V 5 bases, and 6 bases lay outside the gene matches. Looked up from germline, CDR1 is GTSNPN and CDR2 is SVGIG (reference sequence).

The chain recombines TRBV19 with TRBJ2-5; 10 nucleotides line up with TRBD2. This CDR3 comprises 15 residues. The germline V gene encodes CDR1 LNHDA and CDR2 SQIVND (reference sequence). Trimming took 7 bases from V and 2 from J; bases not matched to a gene: 7. CDR3 protein: CASTLDSGGQETQYF. CDR3 DNA sequence: TGTGCCAGTACCCTGGATAGCGGGGGGCAAGAGACCCAGTACTTC.

This chain joins TRBV28 and TRBJ2-1; D remains ambiguous. Germline V gene sequence: CDR1 MDHEN, CDR2 SYDVKM. Trimming took 5 bases from V and 2 from J, leaving 16 bases between them. The length of the CDR3 is 16 residues. CDR3 sequence: CASSPPDVVAYNEQFF. As DNA, the CDR3 is TGTGCCAGCAGTCCCCCCGATGTCGTCGCCTACAATGAGCAGTTCTTC.

The chain joins TRBV12-5 to TRBJ1-3, with D perhaps TRBD1 (5 bases). Germline V gene sequence: CDR1 LGHNT, CDR2 FRNRAP. Trimming removed 3 bases from V and 2 bases from J, with 8 bases in between. There are 14 residues in the CDR3. As DNA, the CDR3 is TGTGCTAGTGGTTTAGGGGTAACTGGAAACACCATATATTTT. It translates to CASGLGVTGNTIYF.

The genes are TRBV7-9 and TRBJ2-1, with a tentative D call TRBD1 (6 bases). Between the trimmed V and J ends, which lost 3 bases and 0 bases, there was a span of 12 bases. CDR1 is SEHNR and CDR2 is FQNEAQ in the germline V gene (reference sequence). This CDR3 is built from 16 residues. The CDR3 reads CASSLTVGGSYNEQFF. DNA of the CDR3: TGTGCCAGCAGCTTGACTGTAGGGGGCTCCTACAATGAGCAGTTCTTC.

DNA of the CDR3: TGTGCCAGCTCACCAAGGACAGGCCACGAGGCAACCTTC. The encoded protein is CASSPRTGHEATF. The V gene is TRBV18, the J gene TRBJ1-2, with 7 bases aligning to TRBD1. The V gene end was trimmed by 2 bases and the J gene end by 14 bases; junction bases not matched to a gene: 11. This CDR3 contains 13 residues. Germline values: CDR1 KGHSH, CDR2 LQKENI.

This chain links TRBV5-1 with TRBJ2-3; TRBD2 aligns across 9 bases. From germline, CDR1 is SGHRS and CDR2 YFSETQ. Trimming removed 2 bases from V and 4 bases from J; junction bases left unmatched: 11. The CDR3 is 17 amino acids. The chain's CDR3 is CASSFKAGGLRADTQYF. Here the CDR3 DNA reads TGCGCCAGCAGCTTTAAAGCGGGAGGCCTCAGGGCAGATACGCAGTATTTT.

The V gene is TRBV19, the J gene TRBJ1-1; 9 bases line up with TRBD1. Germline loops: CDR1 LNHDA, CDR2 SQIVND (reference sequence). Trimming at V came to 5 bases and at J to 5 bases, leaving 6 bases not matched to a gene. The CDR3 has 14 amino acids. The CDR3 loop is CASSVDRGGTEAFF. In DNA, the CDR3 is TGTGCCAGTAGTGTGGACAGGGGAGGAACTGAAGCTTTCTTT.

The chain recombines TRBV28 with TRBJ2-1; D unresolved. This CDR3 is built from 11 residues. Between the trimmed V and J ends, which lost 3 bases and 12 bases, there was a span of 9 bases. Per the germline V gene, CDR1 is MDHEN and CDR2 is SYDVKM. CDR3 DNA: TGTGCCAGCAGTTTGCGAAAAGTGCAGTTCTTC. Translation: CASSLRKVQFF.

This sequence joins TRBV19 and TRBJ1-6, with 8 positions matching TRBD1. The CDR3 is 15 residues long. Per germline, CDR1 LNHDA and CDR2 SQIVND (reference sequence). V shed 5 bases and J 6 bases; nucleotides not matched to a gene: 6. CDR3 sequence reads: CASSSRTGLNSPLHF. CDR3 coding DNA: TGTGCCAGTAGTTCCCGGACAGGGCTTAATTCACCCCTCCACTTT.

The chain joins TRBV28 to TRBJ1-2, with 11 bases lining up with TRBD1. Germline CDR1 is MDHEN and CDR2 is SYDVKM. There are 16 residues in the CDR3. Losses at the gene ends were 2 bases for V and 8 bases for J; bases not matched to a gene: 10. CDR3 sequence reads: CASSLKWGQGGAGYTF. The CDR3, as DNA: TGTGCCAGCAGTTTAAAATGGGGACAGGGGGGAGCGGGCTACACCTTC.

This clone showed up just once. The chain recombines TRBV30 with TRBJ1-2, with 7 bases lining up with TRBD1. Trimming removed 2 bases from V and 4 bases from J; junction bases left unmatched: 7. Germline V gene sequence: CDR1 GTSNPN, CDR2 SVGIG (reference sequence). The CDR3 is 14 amino acids. The DNA for the CDR3 is TGTGCCTGGAGTCTTGGCCAGGGGGGCTATGGCTACACCTTC. This codes for CAWSLGQGGYGYTF.

The chain links TRBV6-1 to TRBJ2-1; 7 bases match TRBD2. Germline CDR1 is MNHNS and CDR2 is SASEGT. The CDR3 spans 16 residues. With V trimmed by 4 bases and J by 0 bases, 6 bases remained unmatched. In DNA form, the CDR3 reads TGTGCCAGCAGTGGCCGCGGGAGCCGCTCCTACAATGAGCAGTTCTTC. Translated, it gives CASSGRGSRSYNEQFF.

The chain carries TRBV19 and TRBJ1-5, with D unresolved. Germline CDR1 and CDR2: LNHDA and SQIVND (reference sequence). CDR3 length: 15 residues. V gave up 7 bases and J gave up 10 bases, with 23 bases separating them. The CDR3: CASNGGIPHSSPQHF. The CDR3 coding sequence is TGTGCCAGTAATGGCGGAATCCCGCATAGTTCTCCCCAGCATTTT.

The V call is TRBV9, the J call TRBJ1-2; D unclear. The CDR3 has 12 amino acids. V was trimmed by 0 bases and J by 4 bases, leaving 4 bases between them. Germline V gene lookup returns CDR1 SGDLS and CDR2 YYNGEE. This chain's CDR3 is CASSVGFYGYTF. CDR3 DNA: TGTGCCAGCAGCGTAGGCTTCTATGGCTACACCTTC.